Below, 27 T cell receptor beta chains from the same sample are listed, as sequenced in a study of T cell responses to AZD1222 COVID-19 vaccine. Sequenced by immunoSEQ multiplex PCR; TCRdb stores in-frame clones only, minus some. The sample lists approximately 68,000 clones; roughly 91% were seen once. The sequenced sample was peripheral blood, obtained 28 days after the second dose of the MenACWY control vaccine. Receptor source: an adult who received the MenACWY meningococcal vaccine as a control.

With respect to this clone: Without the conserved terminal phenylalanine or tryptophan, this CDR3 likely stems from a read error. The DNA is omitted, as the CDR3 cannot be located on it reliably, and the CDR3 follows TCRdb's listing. This CDR3 reads CATMTVPGVFRG. The chain recombines TRBV2 with TRBJ1-1. The CDR3 length equals 12 residues, ends included. Germline V gene data show CDR1 as SNHLY and CDR2 as FYNNEI.

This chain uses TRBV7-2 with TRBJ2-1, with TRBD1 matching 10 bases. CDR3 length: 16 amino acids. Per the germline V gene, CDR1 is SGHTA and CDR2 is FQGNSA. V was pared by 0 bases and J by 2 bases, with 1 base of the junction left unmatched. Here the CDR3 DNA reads TGTGCCAGCAGCTTAGCCGGGACAGGGGCCTACAATGAGCAGTTCTTC. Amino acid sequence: CASSLAGTGAYNEQFF.

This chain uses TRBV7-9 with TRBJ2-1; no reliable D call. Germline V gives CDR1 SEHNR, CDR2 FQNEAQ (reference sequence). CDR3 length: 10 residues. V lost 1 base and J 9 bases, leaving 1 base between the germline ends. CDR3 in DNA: TGTGCCAGCAGCTTAGGTGAGCAGTTCTTC. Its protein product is CASSLGEQFF.

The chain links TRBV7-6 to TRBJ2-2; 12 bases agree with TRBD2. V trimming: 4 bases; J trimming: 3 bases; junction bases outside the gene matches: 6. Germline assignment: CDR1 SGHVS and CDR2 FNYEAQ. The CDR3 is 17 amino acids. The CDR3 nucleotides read TGTGCCAGCAGCTCATCTAGCGGGAGGGCCTACACCGGGGAGCTGTTTTTT. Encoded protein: CASSSSSGRAYTGELFF.

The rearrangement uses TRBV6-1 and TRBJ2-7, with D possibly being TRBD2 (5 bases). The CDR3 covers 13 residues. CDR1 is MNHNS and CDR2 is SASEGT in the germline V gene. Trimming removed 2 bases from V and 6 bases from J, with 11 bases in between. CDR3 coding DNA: TGTGCCAGCAGTGAAAGGCCTGGAGGCGAGCAGTACTTC. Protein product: CASSERPGGEQYF.

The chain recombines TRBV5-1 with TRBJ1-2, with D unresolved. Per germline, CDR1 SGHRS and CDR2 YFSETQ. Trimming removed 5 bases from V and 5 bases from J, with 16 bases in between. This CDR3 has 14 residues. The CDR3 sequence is CASRPTNSEYGYTF. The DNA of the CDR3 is TGCGCCAGCAGGCCTACTAATTCTGAGTATGGCTACACCTTC.

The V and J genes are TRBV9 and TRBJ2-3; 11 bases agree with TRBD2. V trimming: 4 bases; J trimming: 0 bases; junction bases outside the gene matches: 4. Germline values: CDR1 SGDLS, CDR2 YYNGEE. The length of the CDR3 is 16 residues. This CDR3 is CASSMGLAESTDTQYF. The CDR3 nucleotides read TGTGCCAGCAGCATGGGACTAGCGGAAAGCACAGATACGCAGTATTTT.

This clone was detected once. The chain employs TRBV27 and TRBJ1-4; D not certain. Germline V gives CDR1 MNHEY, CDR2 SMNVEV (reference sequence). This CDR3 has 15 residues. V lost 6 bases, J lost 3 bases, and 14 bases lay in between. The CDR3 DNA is TGTGCCAGCAGGATCTCGGGTCGGTCTAATGAAAAACTGTTTTTT. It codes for CASRISGRSNEKLFF. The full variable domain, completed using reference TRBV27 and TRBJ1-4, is EAQVTQNPRYLITVTGKKLTVTCSQNMNHEYMSWYRQDPGLGLRQIYYSMNVEVTDKGDVPEGYKVSRKEKRNFPLILESPSPNQTSLYFCASRISGRSNEKLFFGSGTQLSVL.

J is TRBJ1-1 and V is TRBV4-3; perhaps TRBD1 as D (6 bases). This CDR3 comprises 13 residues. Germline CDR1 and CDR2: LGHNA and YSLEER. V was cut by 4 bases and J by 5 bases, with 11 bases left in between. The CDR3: CASSPQGPTEAFF. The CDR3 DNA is TGCGCCAGCAGCCCACAGGGTCCGACTGAAGCTTTCTTT.

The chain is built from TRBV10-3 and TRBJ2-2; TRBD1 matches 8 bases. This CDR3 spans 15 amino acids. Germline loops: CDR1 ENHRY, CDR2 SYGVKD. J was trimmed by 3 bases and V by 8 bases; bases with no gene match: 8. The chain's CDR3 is CAICGQGPDTGELFF. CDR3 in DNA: TGTGCCATCTGTGGACAGGGCCCAGACACCGGGGAGCTGTTTTTT.

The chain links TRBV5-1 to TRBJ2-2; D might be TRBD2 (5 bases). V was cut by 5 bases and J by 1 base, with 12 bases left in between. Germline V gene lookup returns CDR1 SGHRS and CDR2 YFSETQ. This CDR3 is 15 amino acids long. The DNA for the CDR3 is TGCGCCAGCAGTCCGGGGTCCGGGAACACCGGGGAGCTGTTTTTT. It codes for CASSPGSGNTGELFF.

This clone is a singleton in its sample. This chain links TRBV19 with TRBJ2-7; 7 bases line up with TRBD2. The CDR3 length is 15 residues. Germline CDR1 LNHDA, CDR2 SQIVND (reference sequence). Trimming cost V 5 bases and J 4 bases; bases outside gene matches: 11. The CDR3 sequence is CASSPAGDGGYEQYF. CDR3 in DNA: TGTGCCAGTAGTCCTGCGGGGGACGGGGGTTACGAGCAGTACTTC.

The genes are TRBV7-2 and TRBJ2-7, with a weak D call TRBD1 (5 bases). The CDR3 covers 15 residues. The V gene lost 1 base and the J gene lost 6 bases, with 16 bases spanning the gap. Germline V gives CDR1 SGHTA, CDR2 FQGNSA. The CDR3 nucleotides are TGTGCCAGCAGCTTAGGCTCGGGCAGGGCTCTCGAGCAGTACTTC. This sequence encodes CASSLGSGRALEQYF.

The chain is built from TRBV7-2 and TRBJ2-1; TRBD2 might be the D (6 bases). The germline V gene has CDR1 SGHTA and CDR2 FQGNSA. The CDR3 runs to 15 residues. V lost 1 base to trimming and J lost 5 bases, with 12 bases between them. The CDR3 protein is CASSLVSGEHNEQFF. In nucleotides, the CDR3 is TGTGCCAGCAGCTTAGTCTCGGGAGAGCACAATGAGCAGTTCTTC.

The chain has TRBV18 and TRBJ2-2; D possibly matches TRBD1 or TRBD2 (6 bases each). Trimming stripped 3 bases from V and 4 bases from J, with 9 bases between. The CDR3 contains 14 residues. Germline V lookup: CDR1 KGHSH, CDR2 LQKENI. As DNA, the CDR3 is TGTGCCAGCTCACCGGGGGGCTTCACCGGGGAGCTGTTTTTT. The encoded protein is CASSPGGFTGELFF.

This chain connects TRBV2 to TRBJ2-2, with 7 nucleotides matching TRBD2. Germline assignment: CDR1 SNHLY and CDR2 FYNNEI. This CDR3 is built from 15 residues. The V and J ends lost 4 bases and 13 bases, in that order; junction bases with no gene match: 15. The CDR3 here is CASSGGLGYLVGLFF. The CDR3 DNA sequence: TGTGCCAGCAGTGGAGGACTAGGCTATTTGGTAGGGCTGTTTTTT.

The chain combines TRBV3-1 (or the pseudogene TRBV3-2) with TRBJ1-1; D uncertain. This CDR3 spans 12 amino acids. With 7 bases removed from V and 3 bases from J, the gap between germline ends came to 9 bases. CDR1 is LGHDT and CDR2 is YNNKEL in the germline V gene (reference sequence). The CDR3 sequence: CASTRTDTEAFF. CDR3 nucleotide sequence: TGTGCCAGCACCCGCACTGACACTGAAGCTTTCTTT.

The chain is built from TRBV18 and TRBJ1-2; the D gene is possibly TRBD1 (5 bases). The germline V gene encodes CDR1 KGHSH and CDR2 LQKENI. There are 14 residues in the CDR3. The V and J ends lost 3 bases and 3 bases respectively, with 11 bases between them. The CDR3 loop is CASSPSGVDYGYTF. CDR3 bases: TGTGCCAGCTCACCTTCGGGGGTAGACTATGGCTACACCTTC.

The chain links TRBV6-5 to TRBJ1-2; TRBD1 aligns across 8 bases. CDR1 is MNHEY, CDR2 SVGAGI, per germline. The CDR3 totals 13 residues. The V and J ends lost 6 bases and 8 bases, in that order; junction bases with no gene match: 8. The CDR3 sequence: CASRSYRGGGYTF. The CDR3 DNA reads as TGTGCCAGCAGGTCTTACAGGGGGGGAGGCTACACCTTC.

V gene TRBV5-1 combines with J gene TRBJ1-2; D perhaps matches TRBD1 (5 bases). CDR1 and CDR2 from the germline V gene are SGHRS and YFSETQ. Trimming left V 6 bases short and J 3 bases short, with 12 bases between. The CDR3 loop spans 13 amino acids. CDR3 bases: TGCGCCAGCACCGGGGACTCTTACTATGGCTACACCTTC. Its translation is CASTGDSYYGYTF.

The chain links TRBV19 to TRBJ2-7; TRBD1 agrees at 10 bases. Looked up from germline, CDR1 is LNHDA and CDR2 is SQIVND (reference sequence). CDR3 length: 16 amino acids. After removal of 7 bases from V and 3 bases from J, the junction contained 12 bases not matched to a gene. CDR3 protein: CASKQSLGTGVYEQYF. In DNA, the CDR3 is TGTGCCAGTAAACAGTCCTTGGGGACAGGGGTCTACGAGCAGTACTTC.

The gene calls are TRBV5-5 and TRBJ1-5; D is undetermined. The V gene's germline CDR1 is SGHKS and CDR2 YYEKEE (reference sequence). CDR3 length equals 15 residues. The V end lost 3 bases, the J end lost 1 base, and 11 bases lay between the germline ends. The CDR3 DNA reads TGTGCCAGCAGCTCCCACGTCAACAGCAATCAGCCCCAGCATTTT. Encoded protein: CASSSHVNSNQPQHF.

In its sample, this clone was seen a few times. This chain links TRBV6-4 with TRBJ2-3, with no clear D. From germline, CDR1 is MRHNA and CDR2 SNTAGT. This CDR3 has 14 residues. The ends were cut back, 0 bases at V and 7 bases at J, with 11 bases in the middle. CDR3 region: CASSDSIVRNTQYF. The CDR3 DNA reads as TGTGCCAGCAGTGACTCGATAGTCCGGAATACGCAGTATTTT.

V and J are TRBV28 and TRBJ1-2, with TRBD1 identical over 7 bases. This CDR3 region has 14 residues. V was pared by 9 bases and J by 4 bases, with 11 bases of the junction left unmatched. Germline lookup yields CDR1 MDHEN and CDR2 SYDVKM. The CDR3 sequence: CASNRGRSIYGYTF. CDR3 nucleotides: TGTGCCAGTAATAGGGGGCGCAGCATCTATGGCTACACCTTC.

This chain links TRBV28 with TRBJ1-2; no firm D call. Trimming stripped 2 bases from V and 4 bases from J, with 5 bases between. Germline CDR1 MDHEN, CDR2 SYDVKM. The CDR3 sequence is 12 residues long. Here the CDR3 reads CASSLQTYGYTF. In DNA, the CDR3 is TGTGCCAGCAGTTTACAGACCTATGGCTACACCTTC.

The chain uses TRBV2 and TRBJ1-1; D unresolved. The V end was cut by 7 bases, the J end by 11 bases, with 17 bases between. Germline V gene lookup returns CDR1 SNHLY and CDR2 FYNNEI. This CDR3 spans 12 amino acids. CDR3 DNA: TGTGCCAGCACCCCCGCGTGGGTAGGTGCTTTCTTT. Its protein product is CASTPAWVGAFF.

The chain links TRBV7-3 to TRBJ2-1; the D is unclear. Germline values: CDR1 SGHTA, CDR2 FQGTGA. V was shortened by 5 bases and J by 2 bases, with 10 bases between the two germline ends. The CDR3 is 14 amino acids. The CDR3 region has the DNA TGTGCCAGCAGCCTCCCCCCGGCCTACAATGAGCAGTTCTTC. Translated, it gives CASSLPPAYNEQFF. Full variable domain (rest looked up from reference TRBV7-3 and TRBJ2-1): GAGVSQTPSNKVTEKGKYVELRCDPISGHTALYWYRQSLGQGPEFLIYFQGTGAADDSGLPNDRFFAVRPEGSVSTLKIQRTERGDSAVYLCASSLPPAYNEQFFGPGTRLTVL.